The clone carrying this T cell receptor (beta chain) was counted only a few times. Antigen specificity is unknown. Amplification used 60 Vbeta primers and 13 Jbeta primers. Assay: immunoSEQ multiplex PCR; the TCRdb copy retains only in-frame clones and omits some. The sample includes approximately 150,000 clones, around 72% of them seen just once. The data were taken from a study of cytomegalovirus exposure and HLA in healthy donors. Overall study context: Caucasian-associated ancestry cluster membership applied to 75% to 85% of under 450 genotyped donors. Study-wide points: The investigators catalogued 150 or so TCR beta chains as cytomegalovirus-associated. Among immune exposure information, only CMV serostatus was available.

Looked up from germline, CDR1 is SQVTM and CDR2 is ANQGSEA. The junction had 7 bases not matched to a gene; V was cut back by 4 bases and J by 4 bases. The CDR3 is made up of 14 amino acids. The rearrangement links TRBV29-1 to TRBJ2-5, with TRBD2 matching over 9 bases. This sequence originates from a man in his forties or fifties in good health and CMV-seronegative. Sequenced material: PBMCs. CDR3 DNA: TGCAGCGTTGGTAGCGGGAGAGTTACAGAGACCCAGTACTTC. Encoded protein: CSVGSGRVTETQYF.